A single sample is the source of the 3 T cell receptor beta chains below, sequenced in a study of T-cell memory formation after mild COVID-19. One entry per CDR3 protein results from TCRdb running MiXCR on the 5' RACE reads. The table shows 250,000 to 400,000 distinct CDR3 sequences, with 13% to 15% occurring only once. The specimen was PBMCs or a T cell subset sorted from them (not recorded which). Every receptor here comes from a young man who had mild COVID-19 (a few samples of this study predate the infection). Cell type and time point are not known.

This clonotype was detected only once. The genes are TRBV5-1 and TRBJ1-1; 8 positions agree with TRBD1. The trim removed 2 bases at V and 1 base at J, leaving 4 bases unmatched. This CDR3 is 15 amino acids long. Germline CDR1 is SGHRS and CDR2 is YFSETQ. CDR3 amino acids: CASSLSGTGNTEAFF. CDR3 bases: TGCGCCAGCAGCTTAAGCGGGACAGGGAACACTGAAGCTTTCTTT. The full variable domain, rest sourced from reference TRBV5-1 and TRBJ1-1, is KAGVTQTPRYLIKTRGQQVTLSCSPISGHRSVSWYQQTPGQGLQFLFEYFSETQRNKGNFPGRFSGRQFSNSRSEMNVSTLELGDSALYLCASSLSGTGNTEAFFGQGTRLTVV.

This clonotype has only a few counts. V gene TRBV6-5 combines with J gene TRBJ1-2; D is perhaps TRBD1 (5 bases). Germline V gene sequence: CDR1 MNHEY, CDR2 SVGAGI. CDR3 length: 13 amino acids. V was cut by 6 bases and J by 1 base, with 9 bases left in between. CDR3 nucleotides: TGTGCCAGCAGAAGACAGCTTAACTATGGCTACACCTTC. This codes for CASRRQLNYGYTF.

The J gene is TRBJ2-7, the V gene TRBV6-5; 15 bases match TRBD2. The V gene's germline CDR1 is MNHEY and CDR2 SVGAGI. There are 15 residues in the CDR3. V lost 4 bases to trimming and J lost 4 bases; unmatched junction nucleotides: 2. The CDR3 here is CASSWTSGGGYEQYF. The CDR3 coding sequence is TGTGCCAGCAGTTGGACTAGCGGGGGGGGATACGAGCAGTACTTC.